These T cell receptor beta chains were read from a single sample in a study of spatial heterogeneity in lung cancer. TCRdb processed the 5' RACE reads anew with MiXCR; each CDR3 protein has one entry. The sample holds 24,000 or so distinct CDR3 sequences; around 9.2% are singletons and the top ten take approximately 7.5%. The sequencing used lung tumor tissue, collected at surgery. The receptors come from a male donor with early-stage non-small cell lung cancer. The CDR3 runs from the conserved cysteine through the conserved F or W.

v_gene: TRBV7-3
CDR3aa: CASSLMDTSDTQYF

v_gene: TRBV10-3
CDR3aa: CAISPMGGTEAFF

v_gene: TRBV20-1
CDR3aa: CSVSQGGDEQYF

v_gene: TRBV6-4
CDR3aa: CASSDTDRPQYF

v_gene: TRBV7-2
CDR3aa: CASQSGQTLKSGNTIYF

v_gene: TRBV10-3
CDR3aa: CAIRDSGVLQFNNEQFF

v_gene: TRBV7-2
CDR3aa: CASSLDRGQETQYF

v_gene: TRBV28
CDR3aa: CASARGEQYF

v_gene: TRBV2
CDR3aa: CASNPGPNQPQHF

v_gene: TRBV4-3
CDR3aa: CASSPTSGGSTDTQYF

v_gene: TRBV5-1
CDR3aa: CASSLGEGPYNEQFF